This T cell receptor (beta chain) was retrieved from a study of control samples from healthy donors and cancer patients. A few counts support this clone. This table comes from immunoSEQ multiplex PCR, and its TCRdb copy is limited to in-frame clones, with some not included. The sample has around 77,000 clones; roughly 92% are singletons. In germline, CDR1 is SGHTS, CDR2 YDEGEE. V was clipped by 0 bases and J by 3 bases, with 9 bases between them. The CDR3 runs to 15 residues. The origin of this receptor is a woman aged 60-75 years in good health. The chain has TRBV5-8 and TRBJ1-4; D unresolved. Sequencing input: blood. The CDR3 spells CASSLEDGPNEKLFF. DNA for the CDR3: TGTGCCAGCAGCTTGGAGGACGGTCCTAATGAAAAACTGTTTTTT. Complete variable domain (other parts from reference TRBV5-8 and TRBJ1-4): EAGVTQSPTHLIKTRGQQATLRCSPISGHTSVYWYQQALGLGLQFLLWYDEGEERNRGNFPPRFSGRQFPNYSSELNVNALELEDSALYLCASSLEDGPNEKLFFGSGTQLSVL.